This T cell receptor beta chain was identified in a study of control samples from healthy donors and cancer patients. Clones were sequenced by immunoSEQ multiplex PCR, and TCRdb holds only the in-frame ones, with some missing. The sample carries 150,000 or so clones, over 85% recorded once. The germline V gene encodes CDR1 SNHLY and CDR2 FYNNEI. V lost 7 bases and J lost 2, with 8 bases in between. This CDR3 contains 12 residues. The genes are TRBV2 and TRBJ2-5, with a tentative D call TRBD1 (6 bases). The receptor was isolated from a man aged 35 to 55 in good health. Sequencing was performed on blood. CDR3 coding DNA: TGTGCCAGCATAGGGGGACAAGAGACCCAGTACTTC. It translates to CASIGGQETQYF. The variable domain in full, completed from reference TRBV2 and TRBJ2-5, reads EPEVTQTPSHQVTQMGQEVILRCVPISNHLYFYWYRQILGQKVEFLVSFYNNEISEKSEIFDDQFSVERPDGSNFTLKIRSTKLEDSAMYFCASIGGQETQYFGPGTRLLVL.